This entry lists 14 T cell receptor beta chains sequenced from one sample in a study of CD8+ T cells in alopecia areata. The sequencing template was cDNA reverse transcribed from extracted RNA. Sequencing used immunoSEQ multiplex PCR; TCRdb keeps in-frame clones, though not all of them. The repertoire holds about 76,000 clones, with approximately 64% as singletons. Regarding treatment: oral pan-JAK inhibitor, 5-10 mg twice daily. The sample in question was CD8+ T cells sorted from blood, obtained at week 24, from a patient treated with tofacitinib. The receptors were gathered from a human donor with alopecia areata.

The CDR3 loop is CASSLAGYQETQYF. Here the CDR3 DNA reads TGCGCCAGCAGCTTGGCAGGGTACCAAGAGACCCAGTACTTC. J is TRBJ2-5 and V is TRBV5-1, with a possible D match to TRBD1 (5 bases). The CDR3 extends over 14 amino acids. The germline CDR1 and CDR2 sequences are SGHRS and YFSETQ. V was cut by 0 bases and J by 0 bases, with 6 bases left in between.

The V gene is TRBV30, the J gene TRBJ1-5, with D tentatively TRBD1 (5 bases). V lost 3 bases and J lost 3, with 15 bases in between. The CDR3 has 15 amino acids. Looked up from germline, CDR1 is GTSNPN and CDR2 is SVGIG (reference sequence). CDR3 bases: TGTGCCTGGAGCTCCCTTCCAGGGACCAATCAGCCCCAGCATTTT. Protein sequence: CAWSSLPGTNQPQHF.

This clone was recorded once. This chain's CDR3 is CASSQSLAGGSQSSYNEQFF. CDR3 DNA: TGCGCCAGCAGCCAATCGCTAGCGGGAGGGTCCCAAAGCTCCTACAATGAGCAGTTCTTC. The genes are TRBV4-3 and TRBJ2-1, with 12 bases matching TRBD2. Germline CDR1 LGHNA, CDR2 YSLEER. The CDR3 is 20 amino acids. Losses at the gene ends were 2 bases for V and 0 bases for J; bases not matched to a gene: 11.

The CDR3 region has the DNA TGTGCCAGCAGCTTAGGAGGCGGAGGGTATATACAAGAGACCCAGTACTTC. Translation gives CASSLGGGGYIQETQYF. The chain is built from TRBV7-8 and TRBJ2-5, with D tentatively TRBD2 (6 bases). CDR1 SGHVS and CDR2 FQNEAQ come from the germline V gene. CDR3 length: 17 residues. Trimming pared 1 base from V and 2 bases from J, leaving 17 bases between.

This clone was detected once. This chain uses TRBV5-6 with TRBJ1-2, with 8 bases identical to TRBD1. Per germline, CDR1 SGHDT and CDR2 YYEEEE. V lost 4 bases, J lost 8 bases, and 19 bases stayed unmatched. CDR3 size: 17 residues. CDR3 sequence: CASSHSPGTGSLDGYTF. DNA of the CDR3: TGTGCCAGCAGCCACAGTCCCGGGACAGGTTCGCTGGACGGCTACACCTTC.

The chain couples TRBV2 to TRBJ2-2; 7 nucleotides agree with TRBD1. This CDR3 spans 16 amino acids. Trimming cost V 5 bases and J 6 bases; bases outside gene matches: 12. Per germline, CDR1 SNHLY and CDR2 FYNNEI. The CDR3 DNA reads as TGTGCCAGCAGTCAGGGGCCAGGGGGTATGGCCGGGGAGCTGTTTTTT. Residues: CASSQGPGGMAGELFF.

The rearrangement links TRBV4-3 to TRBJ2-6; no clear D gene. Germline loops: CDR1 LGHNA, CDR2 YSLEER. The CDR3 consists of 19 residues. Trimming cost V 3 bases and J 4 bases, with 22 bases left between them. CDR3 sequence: CASSQTLGVAASGANVLTF. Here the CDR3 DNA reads TGCGCCAGCAGCCAGACGCTTGGGGTAGCTGCGTCCGGGGCCAACGTCCTGACTTTC.

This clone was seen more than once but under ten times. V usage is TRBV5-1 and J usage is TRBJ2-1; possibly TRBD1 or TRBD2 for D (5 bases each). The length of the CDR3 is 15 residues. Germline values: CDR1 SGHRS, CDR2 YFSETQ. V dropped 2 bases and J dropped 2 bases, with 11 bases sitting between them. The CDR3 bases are TGCGCCAGCAGCTTATGGGACGGAACCTACAATGAGCAGTTCTTC. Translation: CASSLWDGTYNEQFF.

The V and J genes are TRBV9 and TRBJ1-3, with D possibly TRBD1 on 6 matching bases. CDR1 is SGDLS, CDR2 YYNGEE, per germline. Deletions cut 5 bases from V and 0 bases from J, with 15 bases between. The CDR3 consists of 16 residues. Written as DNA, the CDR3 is TGTGCCAGCAGTGGCAGCGGGGGCCTCTCTGGAAACACCATATATTTT. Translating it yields CASSGSGGLSGNTIYF.

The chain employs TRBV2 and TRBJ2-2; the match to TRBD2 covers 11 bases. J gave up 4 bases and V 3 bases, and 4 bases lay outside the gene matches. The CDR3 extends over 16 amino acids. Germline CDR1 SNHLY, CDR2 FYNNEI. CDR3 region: CASSERLAGGTGELFF. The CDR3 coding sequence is TGTGCCAGCAGTGAGAGGCTAGCGGGAGGCACCGGGGAGCTGTTTTTT.

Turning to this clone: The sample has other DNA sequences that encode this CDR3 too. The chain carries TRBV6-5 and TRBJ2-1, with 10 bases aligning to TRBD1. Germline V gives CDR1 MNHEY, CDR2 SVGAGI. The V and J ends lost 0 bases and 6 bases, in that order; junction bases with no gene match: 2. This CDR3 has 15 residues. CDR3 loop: CASSYSGTGANEQFF. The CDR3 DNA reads TGTGCCAGCAGTTACTCCGGGACAGGGGCCAATGAGCAGTTCTTC.

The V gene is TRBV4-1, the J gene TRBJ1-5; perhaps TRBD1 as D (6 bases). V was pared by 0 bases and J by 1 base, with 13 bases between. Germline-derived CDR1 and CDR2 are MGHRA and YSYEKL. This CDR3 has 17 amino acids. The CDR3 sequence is CASSQELWTVSNQPQHF. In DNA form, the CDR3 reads TGCGCCAGCAGCCAAGAATTGTGGACAGTAAGCAATCAGCCCCAGCATTTT.

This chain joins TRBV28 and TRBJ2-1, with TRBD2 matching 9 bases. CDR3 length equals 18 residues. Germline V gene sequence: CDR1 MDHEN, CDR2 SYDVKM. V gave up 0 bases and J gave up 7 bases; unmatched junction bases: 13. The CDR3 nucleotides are TGTGCCAGCAGTTTATGGACGGCGGGAGGGCCTGGCGCTAATGAGCAGTTCTTC. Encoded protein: CASSLWTAGGPGANEQFF.

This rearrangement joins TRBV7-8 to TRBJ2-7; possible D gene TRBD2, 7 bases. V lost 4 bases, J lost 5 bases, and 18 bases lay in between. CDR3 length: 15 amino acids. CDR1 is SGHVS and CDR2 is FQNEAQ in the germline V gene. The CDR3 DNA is TGTGCCAGCAGCTCCCGTCGGGCGGGGGCTCACGAGCAGTACTTC. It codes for CASSSRRAGAHEQYF.